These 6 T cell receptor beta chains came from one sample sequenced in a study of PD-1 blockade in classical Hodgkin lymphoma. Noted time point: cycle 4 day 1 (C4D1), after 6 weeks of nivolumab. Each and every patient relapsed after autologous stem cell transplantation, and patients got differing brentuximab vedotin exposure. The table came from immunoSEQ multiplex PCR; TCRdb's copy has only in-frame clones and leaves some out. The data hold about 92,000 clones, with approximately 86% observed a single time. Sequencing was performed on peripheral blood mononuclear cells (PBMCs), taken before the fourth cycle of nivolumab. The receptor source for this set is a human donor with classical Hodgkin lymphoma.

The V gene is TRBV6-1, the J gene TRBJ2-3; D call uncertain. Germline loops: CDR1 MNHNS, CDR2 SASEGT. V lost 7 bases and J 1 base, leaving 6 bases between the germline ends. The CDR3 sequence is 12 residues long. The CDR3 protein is CASKYGTDTQYF. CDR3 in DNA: TGTGCCAGCAAGTATGGCACAGATACGCAGTATTTT.

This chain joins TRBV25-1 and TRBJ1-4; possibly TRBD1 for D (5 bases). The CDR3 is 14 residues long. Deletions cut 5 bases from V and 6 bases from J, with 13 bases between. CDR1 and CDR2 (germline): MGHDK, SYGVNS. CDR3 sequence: CASSRAIGDEKLFF. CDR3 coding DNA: TGTGCCAGCAGTAGGGCGATAGGGGATGAAAAACTGTTTTTT.

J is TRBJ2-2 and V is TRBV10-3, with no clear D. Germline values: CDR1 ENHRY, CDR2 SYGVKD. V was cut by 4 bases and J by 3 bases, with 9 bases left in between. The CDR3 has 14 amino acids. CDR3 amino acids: CAISVPQDTGELFF. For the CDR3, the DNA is TGTGCCATCAGTGTACCCCAGGACACCGGGGAGCTGTTTTTT.

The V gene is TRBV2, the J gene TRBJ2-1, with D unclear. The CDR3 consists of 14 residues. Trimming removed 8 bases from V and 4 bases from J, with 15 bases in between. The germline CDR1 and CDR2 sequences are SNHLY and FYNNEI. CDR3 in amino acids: CASELLLGYNEQFF. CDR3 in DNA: TGTGCCAGCGAGCTACTCTTGGGATACAATGAGCAGTTCTTC.

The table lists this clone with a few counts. The CDR3 sequence: CAISAQTNQPQHF. The CDR3 coding sequence is TGTGCCATCAGTGCGCAGACTAATCAGCCCCAGCATTTT. This chain links TRBV10-3 with TRBJ1-5; no clear D. CDR1 is ENHRY, CDR2 SYGVKD, per germline. Trimming pared 4 bases from V and 4 bases from J, leaving 8 bases between. The CDR3 runs to 13 residues.

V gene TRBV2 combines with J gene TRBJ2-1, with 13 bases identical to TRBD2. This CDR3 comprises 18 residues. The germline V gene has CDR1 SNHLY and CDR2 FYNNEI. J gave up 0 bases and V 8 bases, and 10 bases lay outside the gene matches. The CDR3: CASPAGTSGISSYNEQFF. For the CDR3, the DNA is TGTGCCAGCCCTGCCGGGACTAGCGGGATTAGCTCCTACAATGAGCAGTTCTTC.